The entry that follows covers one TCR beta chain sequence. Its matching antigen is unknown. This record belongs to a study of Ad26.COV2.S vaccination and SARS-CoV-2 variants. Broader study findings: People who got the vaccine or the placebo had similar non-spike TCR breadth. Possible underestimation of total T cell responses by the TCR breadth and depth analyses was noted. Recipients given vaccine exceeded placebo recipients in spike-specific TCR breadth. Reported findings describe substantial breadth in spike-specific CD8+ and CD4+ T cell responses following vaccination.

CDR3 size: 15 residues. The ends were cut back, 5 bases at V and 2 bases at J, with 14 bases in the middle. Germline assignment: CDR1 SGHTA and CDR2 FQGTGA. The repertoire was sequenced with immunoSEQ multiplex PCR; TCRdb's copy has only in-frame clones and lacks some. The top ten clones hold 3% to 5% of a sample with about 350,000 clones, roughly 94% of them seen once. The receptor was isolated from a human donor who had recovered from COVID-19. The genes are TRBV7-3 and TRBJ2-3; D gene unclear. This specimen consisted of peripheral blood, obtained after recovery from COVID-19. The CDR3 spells CASSPSAVLTDTQYF. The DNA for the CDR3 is TGTGCCAGCAGCCCATCGGCGGTACTCACAGATACGCAGTATTTT.